This TCR beta chain was sequenced during a study of blood T cell repertoires in COVID-19. Turning to the study itself: Researchers got acute and convalescent COVID-19 samples from the United States, Italy and Spain.

As regards this clone: One end of the junction varies from germline; a read error may be responsible.

The CDR3 contains 13 residues. CDR1 is MRHNA, CDR2 SNTAGT, per germline. Participant ages covered roughly 18 to 90 years across about two dozen US areas. TCRdb keeps only in-frame clones here, not all; method: immunoSEQ multiplex PCR. The repertoire consists of approximately 240,000 clones, with about 79% occurring once and the leading ten covering about 1.3%. J is TRBJ1-1 and V is TRBV6-4; D is unclear. The sample comprised PBMCs or T cells enriched from blood (not recorded which). This sequence was found in a woman aged 40-49 years with acute COVID-19. Written as DNA, the CDR3 is TGTGCCAGCAGTCTTAACTTGAACGCTGAAGCTTTCTTT. Translating it yields CASSLNLNAEAFF.